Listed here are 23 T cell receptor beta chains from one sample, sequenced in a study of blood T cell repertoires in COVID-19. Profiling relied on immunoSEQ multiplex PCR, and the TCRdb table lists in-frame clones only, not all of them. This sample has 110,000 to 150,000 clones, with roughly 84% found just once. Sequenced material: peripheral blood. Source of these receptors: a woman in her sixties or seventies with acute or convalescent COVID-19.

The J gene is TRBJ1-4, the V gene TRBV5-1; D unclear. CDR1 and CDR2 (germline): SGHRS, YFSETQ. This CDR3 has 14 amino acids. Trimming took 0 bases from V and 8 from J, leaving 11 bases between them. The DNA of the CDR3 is TGCGCCAGCAGCTTGGACACACTCGGGGAAAAACTGTTTTTT. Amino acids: CASSLDTLGEKLFF. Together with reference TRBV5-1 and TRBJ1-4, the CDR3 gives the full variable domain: KAGVTQTPRYLIKTRGQQVTLSCSPISGHRSVSWYQQTPGQGLQFLFEYFSETQRNKGNFPGRFSGRQFSNSRSEMNVSTLELGDSALYLCASSLDTLGEKLFFGSGTQLSVL.

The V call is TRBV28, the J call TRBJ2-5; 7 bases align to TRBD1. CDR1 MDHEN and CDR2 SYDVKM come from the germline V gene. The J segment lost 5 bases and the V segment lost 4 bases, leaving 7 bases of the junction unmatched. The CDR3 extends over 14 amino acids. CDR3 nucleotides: TGTGCCAGCAGTTACCAGACAGGGATCGAGACCCAGTACTTC. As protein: CASSYQTGIETQYF.

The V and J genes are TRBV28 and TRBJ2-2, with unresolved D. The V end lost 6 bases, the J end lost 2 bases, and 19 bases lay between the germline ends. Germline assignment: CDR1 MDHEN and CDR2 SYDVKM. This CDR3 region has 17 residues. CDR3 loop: CASSPSGSSQNTGELFF. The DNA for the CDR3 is TGTGCCAGCAGCCCATCCGGGTCCTCCCAAAACACCGGGGAGCTGTTTTTT.

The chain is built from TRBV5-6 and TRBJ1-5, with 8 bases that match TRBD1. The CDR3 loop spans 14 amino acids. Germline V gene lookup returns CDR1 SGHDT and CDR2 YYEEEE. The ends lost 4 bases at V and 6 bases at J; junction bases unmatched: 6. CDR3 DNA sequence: TGTGCCAGCAGCGGCAGACAGGGGTTTCAGCCCCAGCATTTT. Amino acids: CASSGRQGFQPQHF.

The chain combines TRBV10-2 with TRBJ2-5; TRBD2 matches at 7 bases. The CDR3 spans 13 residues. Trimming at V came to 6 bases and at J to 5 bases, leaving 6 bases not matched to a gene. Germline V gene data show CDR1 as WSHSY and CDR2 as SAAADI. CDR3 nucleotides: TGCGCCAGCAGCCGGGGACTATGGGAGACCCAGTACTTC. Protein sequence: CASSRGLWETQYF.

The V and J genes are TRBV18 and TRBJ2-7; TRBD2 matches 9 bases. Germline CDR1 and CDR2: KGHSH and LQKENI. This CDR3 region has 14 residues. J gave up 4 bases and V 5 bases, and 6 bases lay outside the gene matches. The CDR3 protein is CASSLAGATYEQYF. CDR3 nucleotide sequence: TGTGCCAGCTCATTAGCGGGGGCGACTTACGAGCAGTACTTC.

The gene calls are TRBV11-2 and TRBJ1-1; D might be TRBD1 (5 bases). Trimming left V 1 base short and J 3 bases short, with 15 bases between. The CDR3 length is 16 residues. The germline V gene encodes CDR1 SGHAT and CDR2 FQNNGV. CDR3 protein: CASSLGEQPGDTEAFF. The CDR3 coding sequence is TGTGCCAGCAGCTTAGGGGAACAGCCGGGGGACACTGAAGCTTTCTTT.

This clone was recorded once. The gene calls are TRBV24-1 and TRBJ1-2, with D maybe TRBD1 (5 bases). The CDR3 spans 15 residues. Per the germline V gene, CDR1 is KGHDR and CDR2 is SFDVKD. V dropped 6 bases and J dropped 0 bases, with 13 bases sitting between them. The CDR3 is CATSSIRAANYGYTF. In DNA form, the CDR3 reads TGTGCCACCAGTTCCATCAGGGCCGCTAACTATGGCTACACCTTC.

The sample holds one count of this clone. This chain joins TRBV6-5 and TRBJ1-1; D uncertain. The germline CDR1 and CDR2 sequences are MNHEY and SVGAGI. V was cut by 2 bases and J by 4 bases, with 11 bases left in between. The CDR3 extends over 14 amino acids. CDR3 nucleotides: TGTGCCAGCAGTTACCGGGGAGGGATCACTGAAGCTTTCTTT. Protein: CASSYRGGITEAFF.

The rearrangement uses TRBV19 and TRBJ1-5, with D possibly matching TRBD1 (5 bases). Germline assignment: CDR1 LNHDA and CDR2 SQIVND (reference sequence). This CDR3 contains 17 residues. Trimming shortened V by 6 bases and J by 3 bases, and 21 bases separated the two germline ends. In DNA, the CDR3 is TGTGCCAGTAGCCCCTCGCCGAACAGACAGATCAATCAGCCCCAGCATTTT. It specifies CASSPSPNRQINQPQHF.

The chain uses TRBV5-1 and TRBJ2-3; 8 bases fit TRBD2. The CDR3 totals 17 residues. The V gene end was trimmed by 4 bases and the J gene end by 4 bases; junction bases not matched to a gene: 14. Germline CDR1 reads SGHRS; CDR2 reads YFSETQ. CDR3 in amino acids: CASSPAVGGGRADTQYF. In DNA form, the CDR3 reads TGCGCCAGCAGCCCTGCAGTTGGCGGGGGGCGGGCAGATACGCAGTATTTT.

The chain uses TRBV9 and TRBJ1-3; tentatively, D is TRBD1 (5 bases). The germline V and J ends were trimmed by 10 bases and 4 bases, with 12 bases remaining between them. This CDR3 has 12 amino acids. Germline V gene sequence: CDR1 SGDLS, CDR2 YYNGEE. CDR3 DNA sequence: TGTGCCTCGCAGGGTGACGGAAACACCATATATTTT. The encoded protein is CASQGDGNTIYF.

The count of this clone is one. The CDR3 region is CASSPPRLQETQYF. The CDR3 coding sequence is TGTGCCAGCAGCCCCCCACGGTTACAAGAGACCCAGTACTTC. This chain links TRBV11-3 with TRBJ2-5; D unclear. Looked up from germline, CDR1 is SGHNT and CDR2 is YENEEA. The CDR3 runs to 14 residues. The ends were cut back, 5 bases at V and 2 bases at J, with 12 bases in the middle.

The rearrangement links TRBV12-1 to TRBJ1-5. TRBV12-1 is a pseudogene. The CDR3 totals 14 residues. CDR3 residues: CAKGGPGGNQPQHF. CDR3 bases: TGTGCCAAAGGCGGGCCCGGAGGCAATCAGCCCCAGCATTTT.

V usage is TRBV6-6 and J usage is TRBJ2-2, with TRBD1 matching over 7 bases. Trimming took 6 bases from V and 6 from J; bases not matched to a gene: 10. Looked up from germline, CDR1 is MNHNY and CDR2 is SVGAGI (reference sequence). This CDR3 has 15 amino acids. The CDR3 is CASRPTRGKAGELFF. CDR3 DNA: TGTGCCAGCAGGCCAACCAGGGGGAAGGCCGGGGAGCTGTTTTTT.

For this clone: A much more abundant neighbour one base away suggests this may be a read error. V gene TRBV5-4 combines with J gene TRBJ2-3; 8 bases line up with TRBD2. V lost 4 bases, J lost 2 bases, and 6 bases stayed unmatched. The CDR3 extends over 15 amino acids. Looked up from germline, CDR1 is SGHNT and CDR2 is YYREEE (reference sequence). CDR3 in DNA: TGTGCCAGCAGCCCCGCGGGGGGCGTCACAGATACGCAGTATTTT. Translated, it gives CASSPAGGVTDTQYF.

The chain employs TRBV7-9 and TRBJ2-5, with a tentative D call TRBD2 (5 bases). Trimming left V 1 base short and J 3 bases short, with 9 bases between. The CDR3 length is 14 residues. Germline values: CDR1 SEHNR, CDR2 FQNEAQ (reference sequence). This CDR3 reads CASSLGFGEETQYF. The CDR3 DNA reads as TGTGCCAGCAGCTTAGGGTTCGGGGAAGAGACCCAGTACTTC.

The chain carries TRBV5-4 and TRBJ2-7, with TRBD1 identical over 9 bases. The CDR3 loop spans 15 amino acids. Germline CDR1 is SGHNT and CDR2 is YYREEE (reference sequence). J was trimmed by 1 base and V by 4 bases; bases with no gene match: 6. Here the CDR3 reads CASSEPGTGSYEQYF. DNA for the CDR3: TGTGCCAGCAGCGAGCCCGGGACAGGGTCCTACGAGCAGTACTTC.

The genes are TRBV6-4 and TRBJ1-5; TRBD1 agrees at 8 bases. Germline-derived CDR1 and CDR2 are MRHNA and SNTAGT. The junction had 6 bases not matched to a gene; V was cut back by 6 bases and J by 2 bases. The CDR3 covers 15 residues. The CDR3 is CASRGPGQGNQPQHF. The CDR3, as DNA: TGTGCCAGCAGGGGGCCGGGACAGGGCAATCAGCCCCAGCATTTT.

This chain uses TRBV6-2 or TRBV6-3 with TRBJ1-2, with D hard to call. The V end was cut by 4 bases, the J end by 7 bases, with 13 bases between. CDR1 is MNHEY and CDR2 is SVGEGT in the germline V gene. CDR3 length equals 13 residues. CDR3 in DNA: TGTGCCAGCAGTTGGTCAGACTTTAGTGGCTACACCTTC. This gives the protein CASSWSDFSGYTF.

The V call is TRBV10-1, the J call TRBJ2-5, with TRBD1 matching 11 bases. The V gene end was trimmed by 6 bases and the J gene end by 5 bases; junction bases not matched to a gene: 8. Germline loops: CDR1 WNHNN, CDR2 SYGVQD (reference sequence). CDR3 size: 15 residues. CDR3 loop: CASSSGRDRGETQYF. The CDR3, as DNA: TGCGCCAGCAGCTCGGGCAGGGACAGGGGGGAGACCCAGTACTTC.

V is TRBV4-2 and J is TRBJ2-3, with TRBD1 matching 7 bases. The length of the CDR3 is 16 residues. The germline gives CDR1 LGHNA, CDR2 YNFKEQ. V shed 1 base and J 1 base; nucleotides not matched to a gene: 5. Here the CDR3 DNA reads TGTGCCAGCAGCCAAGGGATTGGACAGGGCACAGATACGCAGTATTTT. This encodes CASSQGIGQGTDTQYF.

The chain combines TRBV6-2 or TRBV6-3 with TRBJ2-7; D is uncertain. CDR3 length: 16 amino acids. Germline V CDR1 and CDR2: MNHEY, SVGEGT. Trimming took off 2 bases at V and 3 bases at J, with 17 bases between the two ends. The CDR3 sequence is CASSYPDTGLGYEQYF. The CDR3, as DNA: TGTGCCAGCAGTTACCCCGACACCGGATTGGGCTACGAGCAGTACTTC.